A single sample gave rise to the 3 T cell receptor beta chains below, sequenced in a study of cytomegalovirus exposure and HLA in healthy donors (dated by TCRdb to the late 2010s). The library was produced with the immunoSEQ multiplex PCR assay. For the multiplex PCR, a mixture combining 60 forward primers for TCR Vbeta segments and 13 reverse primers for TCR Jbeta segments was used. The immuneACCESS repertoire file appears here via TCRdb, limited to in-frame rearrangements. These files lack a portion of the clones; in checked studies, under half of the deficit traces to unresolved V genes, and the cause of the others is not known. For this sample there are some 130,000 clones; 80% appear just once. Jointly, the top ten make up over 2% of the sample. Sequencing input: PBMCs. The receptors were gathered from a man aged 25 to 40 in good health and CMV-seronegative.

This chain uses TRBV9 with TRBJ1-1; D uncertain. The CDR3 extends over 15 amino acids. With 3 bases removed from V and 2 bases from J, the gap between germline ends came to 14 bases. Germline CDR1 reads SGDLS; CDR2 reads YYNGEE. CDR3 nucleotides: TGTGCCAGCAGCGAATGGACCGGGAGAAACACTGAAGCTTTCTTT. Amino acids: CASSEWTGRNTEAFF. Full variable domain (rest looked up from reference TRBV9 and TRBJ1-1): DSGVTQTPKHLITATGQRVTLRCSPRSGDLSVYWYQQSLDQGLQFLIQYYNGEERAKGNILERFSAQQFPDLHSELNLSSLELGDSALYFCASSEWTGRNTEAFFGQGTRLTVV.

V is TRBV10-1 and J is TRBJ2-1, with 10 bases fitting TRBD1. V was pared by 4 bases and J by 1 base, with 1 base of the junction left unmatched. Germline CDR1 is WNHNN and CDR2 is SYGVQD (reference sequence). The CDR3 is 15 residues long. The CDR3 DNA reads TGCGCCAGCAGTGGGACAGGGGGATCCTACAATGAGCAGTTCTTC. Its translation is CASSGTGGSYNEQFF.

The rearrangement links TRBV19 to TRBJ1-5; tentative D call: TRBD1 (5 bases). CDR3 length equals 15 residues. CDR1 is LNHDA and CDR2 is SQIVND in the germline V gene (reference sequence). V was shortened by 5 bases and J by 0 bases, with 11 bases between the two germline ends. The CDR3 DNA follows: TGTGCCAGTAGTTGGGGGGATCATAGCAATCAGCCCCAGCATTTT. Protein: CASSWGDHSNQPQHF. Using reference TRBV19 and TRBJ1-5 for the parts outside the CDR3, the full variable domain is DGGITQSPKYLFRKEGQNVTLSCEQNLNHDAMYWYRQDPGQGLRLIYYSQIVNDFQKGDIAEGYSVSREKKESFPLTVTSAQKNPTAFYLCASSWGDHSNQPQHFGDGTRLSIL.